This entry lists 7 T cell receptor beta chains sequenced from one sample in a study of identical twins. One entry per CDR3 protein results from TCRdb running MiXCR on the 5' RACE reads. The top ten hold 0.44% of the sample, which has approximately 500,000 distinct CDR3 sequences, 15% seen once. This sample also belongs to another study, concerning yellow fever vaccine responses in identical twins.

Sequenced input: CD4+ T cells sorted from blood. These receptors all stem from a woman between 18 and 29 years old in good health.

The CDR3 DNA reads as TGCAGCGTGGCCGGACAGGGGGCAGTTGGGGTGAATGAGCAGTTCTTC. It specifies CSVAGQGAVGVNEQFF. The chain employs TRBV29-1 and TRBJ2-1; 11 bases map to TRBD1. V dropped 6 bases and J dropped 7; count of bases not matched to a gene: 14. Germline V CDR1 and CDR2: SQVTM, ANQGSEA. CDR3 length: 16 residues.

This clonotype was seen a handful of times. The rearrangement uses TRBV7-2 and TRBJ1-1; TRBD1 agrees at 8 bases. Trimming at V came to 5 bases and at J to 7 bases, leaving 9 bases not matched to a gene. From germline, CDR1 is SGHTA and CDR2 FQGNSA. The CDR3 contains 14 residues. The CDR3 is CASSRTGLGFEAFF. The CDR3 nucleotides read TGTGCCAGCAGCCGGACAGGGTTGGGGTTTGAAGCTTTCTTT.

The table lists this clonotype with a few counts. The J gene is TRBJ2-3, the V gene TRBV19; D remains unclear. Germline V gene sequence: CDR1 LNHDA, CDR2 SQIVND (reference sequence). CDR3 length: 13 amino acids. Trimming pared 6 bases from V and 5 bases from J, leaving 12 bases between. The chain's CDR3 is CASSWTELDTQYF. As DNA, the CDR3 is TGTGCCAGTAGCTGGACGGAGTTAGATACGCAGTATTTT.

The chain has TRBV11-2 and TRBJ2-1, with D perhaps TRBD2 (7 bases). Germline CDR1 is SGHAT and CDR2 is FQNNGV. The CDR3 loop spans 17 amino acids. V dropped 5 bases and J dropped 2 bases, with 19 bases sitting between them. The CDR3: CASSHGGRGGPYNEQFF. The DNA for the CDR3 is TGTGCCAGCAGCCATGGCGGTCGCGGGGGCCCCTACAATGAGCAGTTCTTC.

The DNA of the CDR3 is TGTGCCAGCAGCTTAGCGACGGGGGCCGGGGAGACCCAGTACTTC. Translation: CASSLATGAGETQYF. This chain links TRBV7-9 with TRBJ2-5; perhaps D is TRBD1 or TRBD2 (6 bases each). CDR3 size: 15 residues. The germline V gene encodes CDR1 SEHNR and CDR2 FQNEAQ (reference sequence). The V gene lost 0 bases and the J gene lost 5 bases, with 13 bases spanning the gap.

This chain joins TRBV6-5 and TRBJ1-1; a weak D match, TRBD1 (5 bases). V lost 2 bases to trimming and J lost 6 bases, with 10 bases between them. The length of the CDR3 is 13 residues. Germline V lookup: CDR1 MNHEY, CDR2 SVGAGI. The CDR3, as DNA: TGTGCCAGCAGTTACCCCCAGGGATCTGAAGCTTTCTTT. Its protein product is CASSYPQGSEAFF.

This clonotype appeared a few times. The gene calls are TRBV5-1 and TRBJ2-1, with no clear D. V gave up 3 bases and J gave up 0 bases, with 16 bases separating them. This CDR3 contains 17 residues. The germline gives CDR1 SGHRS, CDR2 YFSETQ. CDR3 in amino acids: CASSYGAPRYSYNEQFF. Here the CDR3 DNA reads TGCGCCAGCAGCTACGGAGCCCCCCGGTACTCCTACAATGAGCAGTTCTTC.